This is a list of T cell receptor beta chains from one sample in a study of blood T cell repertoires in COVID-19. Data came from immunoSEQ multiplex PCR; TCRdb stores just in-frame clones and leaves some out. The sample shows fewer than 300,000 clones, roughly 90% of them seen only once. Sequenced: PBMCs or T cells enriched from blood (not recorded which). The receptor set was obtained from a woman aged 30 to 39 who had recovered from COVID-19. Each CDR3 is given with its conserved first and last residue. The order of the fields is clone size, V gene, D gene, CDR3 length, J gene, CDR3 protein, CDR3 DNA. A D gene is named only where the DNA matches it firmly. For some rows the clone size is stated as once, few or many, or as a class when expanded; others skip it.

abundance: NA; v_gene: TRBV7-3; d_gene: NA; len: 15; j_gene: TRBJ1-1; CDR3aa: CASSPNGPRGTEAFF; CDR3nt: TGTGCCAGCAGCCCAAATGGGCCCCGAGGGACTGAAGCTTTCTTT
abundance: NA; v_gene: TRBV7-9; d_gene: TRBD2; len: 17; j_gene: TRBJ2-3; CDR3aa: CASSLSPAGGIRDTQYF; CDR3nt: TGTGCCAGCAGCTTAAGCCCAGCGGGAGGGATCAGGGATACGCAGTATTTT
abundance: NA; v_gene: TRBV10-3; d_gene: NA; len: 15; j_gene: TRBJ2-3; CDR3aa: CAISESRGGPDTQYF; CDR3nt: TGTGCCATCAGTGAGTCAAGGGGTGGCCCAGATACGCAGTATTTT
abundance: NA; v_gene: TRBV5-1; d_gene: NA; len: 16; j_gene: TRBJ1-1; CDR3aa: CASSLAPLGLNTEAFF; CDR3nt: TGCGCCAGCAGCTTGGCCCCTCTGGGGCTGAACACTGAAGCTTTCTTT
abundance: NA; v_gene: TRBV28; d_gene: TRBD1; len: 15; j_gene: TRBJ1-4; CDR3aa: CASSSTQGAGEKLFF; CDR3nt: TGTGCCAGCAGTTCGACCCAGGGGGCGGGAGAAAAACTGTTTTTT
abundance: NA; v_gene: TRBV7-9; d_gene: NA; len: 14; j_gene: TRBJ1-1; CDR3aa: CASSRGQMNTEAFF; CDR3nt: TGTGCCAGCAGCCGTGGACAGATGAACACTGAAGCTTTCTTT
abundance: NA; v_gene: TRBV18; d_gene: NA; len: 16; j_gene: TRBJ2-3; CDR3aa: CASSPPGGGLADTQYF; CDR3nt: TGTGCCAGCTCACCACCGGGCGGAGGGCTCGCAGATACGCAGTATTTT
abundance: NA; v_gene: TRBV30; d_gene: NA; len: 15; j_gene: TRBJ1-5; CDR3aa: CAWISTGNSNQPQHF; CDR3nt: TGTGCCTGGATTTCAACGGGAAATAGCAATCAGCCCCAGCATTTT
abundance: NA; v_gene: TRBV7-2; d_gene: TRBD1; len: 14; j_gene: TRBJ1-2; CDR3aa: CASSYDRVDHGYTF; CDR3nt: TGTGCCAGCAGCTACGACAGGGTTGATCATGGCTACACCTTC
abundance: NA; v_gene: TRBV24-1; d_gene: TRBD1; len: 14; j_gene: TRBJ1-1; CDR3aa: CATSAGTGGRKAFF; CDR3nt: TGTGCCACCAGTGCCGGGACAGGGGGCAGAAAAGCTTTCTTT
abundance: NA; v_gene: TRBV7-2; d_gene: NA; len: 13; j_gene: TRBJ2-7; CDR3aa: CASSPPTLYEQYF; CDR3nt: TGTGCCAGCAGCCCCCCGACTCTCTACGAGCAGTACTTC
abundance: NA; v_gene: TRBV18; d_gene: NA; len: 15; j_gene: TRBJ2-7; CDR3aa: CASSHTGSASYEQYF; CDR3nt: TGTGCCAGCTCCCATACAGGGTCCGCTTCCTACGAGCAGTACTTC
abundance: NA; v_gene: TRBV12-2; d_gene: NA; len: 16; j_gene: TRBJ1-5; CDR3aa: CASRFVGRGADQPQHF; CDR3nt: NA
abundance: NA; v_gene: TRBV2; d_gene: TRBD1; len: 17; j_gene: TRBJ2-5; CDR3aa: CASSGRRDRGYQETQYF; CDR3nt: TGTGCCAGCAGCGGGAGGAGGGACAGGGGGTACCAAGAGACCCAGTACTTC
abundance: NA; v_gene: TRBV24-1; d_gene: TRBD2; len: 15; j_gene: TRBJ2-1; CDR3aa: CATTDGSGGYNEQFF; CDR3nt: TGTGCCACCACCGATGGTAGCGGGGGGTACAATGAGCAGTTCTTC
abundance: NA; v_gene: TRBV4-2; d_gene: TRBD1; len: 14; j_gene: TRBJ1-4; CDR3aa: CASSQQGANEKLFF; CDR3nt: TGTGCCAGCAGCCAACAGGGGGCGAATGAAAAACTGTTTTTT
abundance: once; v_gene: TRBV18; d_gene: NA; len: 18; j_gene: TRBJ1-5; CDR3aa: CASSPGNVRGRLNQPQHF; CDR3nt: TGTGCCAGCTCACCAGGGAATGTTCGAGGGCGGTTAAATCAGCCCCAGCATTTT
abundance: NA; v_gene: TRBV5-4; d_gene: TRBD2; len: 13; j_gene: TRBJ2-1; CDR3aa: CASSLMGGKEQFF; CDR3nt: TGTGCCAGCAGCTTGATGGGAGGGAAAGAGCAGTTCTTC
abundance: NA; v_gene: TRBV28; d_gene: NA; len: 14; j_gene: TRBJ1-1; CDR3aa: CASSLKPRDTEAFF; CDR3nt: TGTGCCAGCAGTCTCAAACCCCGAGACACTGAAGCTTTCTTT
abundance: NA; v_gene: TRBV28; d_gene: NA; len: 14; j_gene: TRBJ2-5; CDR3aa: CASSPRTNQETQYF; CDR3nt: TGTGCCAGCAGTCCCCGGACAAACCAAGAGACCCAGTACTTC
abundance: NA; v_gene: TRBV19; d_gene: TRBD1; len: 15; j_gene: TRBJ2-2; CDR3aa: CASSRAGGRTGELFF; CDR3nt: TGTGCCAGTAGTAGGGCAGGGGGTCGAACCGGGGAGCTGTTTTTT
abundance: once; v_gene: TRBV28; d_gene: TRBD2; len: 19; j_gene: TRBJ2-3; CDR3aa: CASSPYGENLAGRTDTQYF; CDR3nt: TGTGCCAGCAGCCCTTATGGGGAGAACCTAGCGGGCCGCACAGATACGCAGTATTTT
abundance: NA; v_gene: TRBV15; d_gene: TRBD2; len: 14; j_gene: TRBJ2-7; CDR3aa: CATSSLGGRHEQYF; CDR3nt: TGTGCCACCAGCAGTCTCGGGGGGAGACACGAGCAGTACTTC
abundance: NA; v_gene: TRBV9; d_gene: TRBD2; len: 15; j_gene: TRBJ2-1; CDR3aa: CASSRAGVAWNEQFF; CDR3nt: TGTGCCAGCAGCAGAGCGGGAGTGGCTTGGAATGAGCAGTTCTTC
abundance: NA; v_gene: TRBV27; d_gene: TRBD2; len: 14; j_gene: TRBJ2-7; CDR3aa: CASSRLAGESEQYF; CDR3nt: TGTGCCAGCAGCCGACTAGCGGGAGAGAGCGAGCAGTACTTC
abundance: few; v_gene: TRBV7-6; d_gene: NA; len: 14; j_gene: TRBJ1-2; CDR3aa: CASSLDSSSRGYTF; CDR3nt: TGTGCCAGCAGTTTGGACAGTTCATCAAGGGGCTACACCTTC
abundance: few; v_gene: TRBV9; d_gene: TRBD2; len: 16; j_gene: TRBJ2-5; CDR3aa: CASSVDRSGAKETQYF; CDR3nt: TGTGCCAGCAGCGTAGATCGAAGCGGGGCCAAAGAGACCCAGTACTTC
abundance: NA; v_gene: TRBV19; d_gene: NA; len: 19; j_gene: TRBJ2-1; CDR3aa: CASSRRVPTSSNPYNEQFF; CDR3nt: TGTGCCAGTAGTAGAAGGGTTCCTACTAGCTCGAATCCCTACAATGAGCAGTTCTTC
abundance: NA; v_gene: TRBV19; d_gene: NA; len: 16; j_gene: TRBJ1-1; CDR3aa: CASRLTPGEGRTEAFF; CDR3nt: TGTGCCAGTAGACTCACCCCAGGGGAGGGAAGGACTGAAGCTTTCTTT
abundance: few; v_gene: TRBV29-1; d_gene: NA; len: 12; j_gene: TRBJ2-7; CDR3aa: CSVAQGAGEQYF; CDR3nt: TGCAGCGTCGCCCAAGGGGCCGGGGAGCAGTACTTC
abundance: NA; v_gene: TRBV4-2; d_gene: NA; len: 17; j_gene: TRBJ2-5; CDR3aa: CASSPDPTGTLQETQYF; CDR3nt: TGTGCCAGCAGCCCAGATCCGACAGGAACACTACAAGAGACCCAGTACTTC
abundance: NA; v_gene: TRBV23-1; d_gene: NA; len: 17; j_gene: TRBJ1-5; CDR3aa: CASSQSKGYRSNQPQHF; CDR3nt: TGCGCCAGCAGTCAATCAAAGGGGTATCGGAGCAATCAGCCCCAGCATTTT
abundance: NA; v_gene: TRBV28; d_gene: TRBD1; len: 16; j_gene: TRBJ2-1; CDR3aa: CASRSPGQGYFNEQFF; CDR3nt: TGTGCCAGCAGATCCCCGGGACAGGGATACTTCAATGAGCAGTTCTTC
abundance: NA; v_gene: TRBV28; d_gene: TRBD2; len: 15; j_gene: TRBJ2-5; CDR3aa: CASSSGTSGSETQYF; CDR3nt: TGTGCCAGCAGTTCCGGGACTAGCGGGAGTGAGACCCAGTACTTC
abundance: NA; v_gene: TRBV7-9; d_gene: TRBD1; len: 12; j_gene: TRBJ1-5; CDR3aa: CASSDGTVSSHF; CDR3nt: TGTGCCAGCAGCGACGGGACAGTCTCTTCTCATTTT
abundance: NA; v_gene: TRBV25-1; d_gene: NA; len: 15; j_gene: TRBJ1-4; CDR3aa: CASSEVRGFNEKLFF; CDR3nt: TGTGCCAGCAGTGAAGTTCGAGGATTTAATGAAAAACTGTTTTTT
abundance: NA; v_gene: TRBV4-2; d_gene: TRBD2; len: 18; j_gene: TRBJ2-5; CDR3aa: CASSPGTSGRSSSETQYF; CDR3nt: TGTGCCAGCAGCCCCGGGACTAGCGGGAGATCCTCTTCGGAGACCCAGTACTTC